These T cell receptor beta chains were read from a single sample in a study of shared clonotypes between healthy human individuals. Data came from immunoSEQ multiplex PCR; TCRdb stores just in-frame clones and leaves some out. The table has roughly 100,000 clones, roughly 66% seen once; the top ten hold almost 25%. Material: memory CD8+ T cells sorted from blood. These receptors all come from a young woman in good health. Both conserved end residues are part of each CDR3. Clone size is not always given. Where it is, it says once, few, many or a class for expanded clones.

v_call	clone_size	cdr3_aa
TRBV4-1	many	CASSQSATRRGSGANVLTF
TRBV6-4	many	CASSDSIADPNTGELFF
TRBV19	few	CASSLWGLGEKLFF
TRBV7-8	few	CASSPRGPYSYEQYF
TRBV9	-	CASSVGGTQETQYF
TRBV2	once	CASSEISDNYGYTF
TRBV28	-	CASAFQGREGLETQYF
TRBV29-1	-	CSVEDGNNEQFF
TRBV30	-	CAWTGGHDWDGYTF
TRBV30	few	CAWSSDRGFNEQFF
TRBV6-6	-	CASSYRDRYEQYF
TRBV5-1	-	CASSLLARELYEQYF
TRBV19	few	CASSMGQPEAFF
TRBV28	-	CASIYSTGQTERAYQETQYF
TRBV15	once	CATSGGNQETQYF
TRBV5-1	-	CASSFRGGGYEQYF
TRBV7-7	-	CASSLGSTLAGGLSADGEQYF
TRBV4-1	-	CASSQVWPSGPYEQYF
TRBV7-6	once	CASSFGGASGYTF
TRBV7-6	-	CASSLGGQSKETQYF
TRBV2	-	CASSEFPGEEQYF
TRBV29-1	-	CSVPGQGLETQYF
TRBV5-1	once	CASSLASGSHEQYF
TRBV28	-	CASSRGQGVNRPFF
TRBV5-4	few	CASSEDEGELFF
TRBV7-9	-	CASSLVLGRYTDTQYF
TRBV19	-	CASSSLGGLQNTGELFF
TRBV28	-	CASSDGQGFKAFF
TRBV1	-	CTSSQDHPAPGTPTYEQYF
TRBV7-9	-	CASSLFQTGETQYF
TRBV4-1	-	CASSQAASEAFF
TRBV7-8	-	CASSLGRDNEQYF
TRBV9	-	CASSTPQGGNEKLFF
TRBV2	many	CASKGSTEAFF
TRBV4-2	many	CASSQDGGTGGNEAFF
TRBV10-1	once	CASSEFLAGGPNDEQYF
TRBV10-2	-	CASSDGTGEDTQYF
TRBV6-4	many	CASSNGTGYTGELFF
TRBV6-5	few	CASSYGQTYEQYF
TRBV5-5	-	CASSLNPEGPYEQYF
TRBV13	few	CASSRGTRSLYEQFF
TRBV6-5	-	CASSYTTGPSYEQYF
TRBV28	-	CASSLSTGLDEQYF
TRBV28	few	CASSHTYEQYF
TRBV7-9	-	CASSARGGSAFNEQFF
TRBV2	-	CATRTRGGMNTEAFF
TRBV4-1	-	CASSQDEAGARTGELFF
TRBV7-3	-	CASSLTEELYNEQFF
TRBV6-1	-	CASRELAGGTGELFF